This is a list of T cell receptor beta chains from one sample in a study of T cell responses to AZD1222 COVID-19 vaccine. Measured with immunoSEQ multiplex PCR; TCRdb has only the in-frame clones, and not every one. This table holds about 120,000 clones, about 85% found once. The sequencing here drew on peripheral blood, taken on day 0 of AZD1222 vaccination. These receptor sequences come from an adult in good health. Each CDR3 is given with its conserved first and last residue. The D gene is left open where the match is weak. Only part of the rows carry a size: once, few, many, or a class if the clone is expanded.

D gene	V gene	clone size	J gene	CDR3 length	CDR3 DNA	CDR3 protein
.	TRBV10-3	.	TRBJ2-2	14	TGTGCCATCAAAGGGACATCGAACACCGGGGAGCTGTTTTTT	CAIKGTSNTGELFF
TRBD2	TRBV7-2	.	TRBJ2-2	15	TGTGCCAGCAGCTTCATGGGACTAGCCGTCGGGGAGCTGTTTTTT	CASSFMGLAVGELFF
TRBD2	TRBV5-1	.	TRBJ2-2	16	TGCGCCAGCAGCTCGGATCCTAGCGGGGGACGCGGGGAGCTGTTTTTT	CASSSDPSGGRGELFF
.	TRBV5-8	.	TRBJ1-6	14	TGTGCCAGCAGCCCAAGGGCGGATACTTCACCCCTCCACTTT	CASSPRADTSPLHF
TRBD2	TRBV5-1	.	TRBJ2-1	17	TGCGCCAGCAGCGGAGGACTAGCGGGAGGTACCTACAATGAGCAGTTCTTC	CASSGGLAGGTYNEQFF
.	TRBV29-1	.	TRBJ2-3	12	TGCAGCGTTGAACAAACCACAGATACGCAGTATTTT	CSVEQTTDTQYF
.	TRBV28	.	TRBJ1-5	15	TGTGCCAGCAGTTTACAGGCAGCTAGCAATCAGCCCCAGCATTTT	CASSLQAASNQPQHF
.	TRBV30	.	TRBJ1-1	10	TGTGCCTGGAGTAATACTGAAGCTTTCTTT	CAWSNTEAFF
TRBD1	TRBV19	.	TRBJ1-5	14	TGTGCCAGTAGGCCCCAGGGGGCTGGACAGCCCCAGCATTTT	CASRPQGAGQPQHF
TRBD2	TRBV6-6	.	TRBJ2-3	20	TGTGCCAGCAGCTCCGGGACTAGCGGGGTGGTAACCCTTAGCACAGATACGCAGTATTTT	CASSSGTSGVVTLSTDTQYF
TRBD1	TRBV11-3	.	TRBJ1-1	15	TGTGCCAGCAGCCACTTCCAGGGGGGGAACACTGAAGCTTTCTTT	CASSHFQGGNTEAFF
TRBD1	TRBV4-2	.	TRBJ1-1	16	TGTGCCAGCACCCCAGAGGAGGGACAGGGGGCTACTGAAGCTTTCTTT	CASTPEEGQGATEAFF
.	TRBV7-2	.	TRBJ2-1	15	.	CASSLGFAGGTDWFF
.	TRBV4-1	.	TRBJ1-2	15	TGCGCCAGCAGCCAGGGACACACTGTCAACTATGGCTACACCTTC	CASSQGHTVNYGYTF
.	TRBV9	.	TRBJ2-3	15	TGTGCCAGCAGCGTAGACGTCAGAAGCACAGATACGCAGTATTTT	CASSVDVRSTDTQYF
TRBD1	TRBV24-1	.	TRBJ2-3	15	TGTGCCACCAGTGACCACGGGACAGGGGTTTATACGCAGTATTTT	CATSDHGTGVYTQYF
.	TRBV18	.	TRBJ1-1	13	TGTGCCAGCTCACCCAACAGGAACACTGAAGCTTTCTTT	CASSPNRNTEAFF
TRBD1	TRBV3-1/TRBV3-2	.	TRBJ2-1	16	TGTGCCAGCAGCCAAAGAGGACAGGGTCGCTACAATGAGCAGTTCTTC	CASSQRGQGRYNEQFF
TRBD1	TRBV24-1	.	TRBJ2-5	17	TGTGCCACCAGTGATTCTGCCCTTGGGACAGGCCAAGAGACCCAGTACTTC	CATSDSALGTGQETQYF
.	TRBV6-1	.	TRBJ1-1	11	TGTGCCAGCAGTGAGTTATGGGCGGCTTTCTTT	CASSELWAAFF
TRBD1	TRBV10-2	once	TRBJ1-1	14	TGCGCCAGCAGGAATACAGGGGGCCGGACTGAAGCTTTCTTT	CASRNTGGRTEAFF
.	TRBV4-1	once	TRBJ1-3	15	TGCGCCAGCAGCACCCCAGGGATGTCGGGAAACACCATATATTTT	CASSTPGMSGNTIYF
.	TRBV7-9	.	TRBJ1-2	14	TGTGCCAGCAGTCCAGGGGCCAGAGCAAATGGCTACACCTTC	CASSPGARANGYTF
.	TRBV5-1	.	TRBJ1-2	13	TGCGCCAGCAGCTCCCTGGTGCAGGATCTCTACACCTTC	CASSSLVQDLYTF
.	TRBV28	.	TRBJ1-5	13	TGTGCCGCAAGGGCCGGGCTCAATCAGCCCCAGCATTTT	CAARAGLNQPQHF
TRBD1	TRBV5-6	few	TRBJ2-7	19	TGTGCCAGCAGCTTGTCGATTAAAGCTCCGAGGACAGGGCTGTACGAGCAGTACTTC	CASSLSIKAPRTGLYEQYF
.	TRBV19	.	TRBJ2-5	16	TGTGCCAGTAGTATGGCTGGGGGGTTAGCACGAGAGACCCAGTACTTC	CASSMAGGLARETQYF
.	TRBV6-5	.	TRBJ1-3	15	TGTGCCAGCAGCAGAAGGGACGGATCTGGAAACACCATATATTTT	CASSRRDGSGNTIYF
.	TRBV11-2	.	TRBJ1-1	11	TGTGCCAGCAGCTGGAACACTGAAGCTTTCTTT	CASSWNTEAFF
TRBD1	TRBV7-2	.	TRBJ2-2	15	TGTGCCAGCAGCCTCAGGGGGCGAACCACCGGGGAGCTGTTTTTT	CASSLRGRTTGELFF
.	TRBV19	.	TRBJ2-7	14	TGTGCCAGTAGATTACAGCCGAACTCCTACGAGCAGTACTTC	CASRLQPNSYEQYF
.	TRBV19	.	TRBJ1-5	14	TGTGCCAGTAGTATGGAAAGGATGTATCAGCCCCAGCATTTT	CASSMERMYQPQHF
.	TRBV6-6	.	TRBJ1-1	15	TGTGCCAGCAGTTACTCACTCGGGTCGAACACTGAAGCTTTCTTT	CASSYSLGSNTEAFF
.	TRBV11-2	.	TRBJ1-2	14	TGTGCCAGCAGCTTAGGACCTTTGAACTATGGCTACACCTTC	CASSLGPLNYGYTF
.	TRBV5-6	.	TRBJ1-1	16	TGTGCCAGCAGCTTCCCCCCATTCTCCCAGAGCACTAAAGCTTTCTTT	CASSFPPFSQSTKAFF
.	TRBV4-2	few	TRBJ2-2	14	TGTGCCAGCAGCCAAGATACCACCACCGGGGAGCTGTTTTTT	CASSQDTTTGELFF
.	TRBV3-1/TRBV3-2	.	TRBJ2-5	12	TGTGCCAGCAGCCAAGGCGGCCCGACCCAGTACTTC	CASSQGGPTQYF
TRBD1	TRBV6-5	few	TRBJ1-1	13	TGTGCCAGCAGTTACAAGACAGGGGGCAGGGCTTTCTTT	CASSYKTGGRAFF
.	TRBV9	.	TRBJ2-3	15	TGTGCCAGCAGCGTAGGAATAATGATGACAGATACGCAGTATTTT	CASSVGIMMTDTQYF
.	TRBV7-6	.	TRBJ1-1	14	TGTGCCAGCAGTTCGAGGGGGGGGGACACTGAAGCTTTCTTT	CASSSRGGDTEAFF
.	TRBV6-2/TRBV6-3	.	TRBJ1-3	15	TGTGCCAGCAGCTCCAACATCTACTCTGGAAACACCATATATTTT	CASSSNIYSGNTIYF
.	TRBV20-1	.	TRBJ2-4	11	TGCAGTGCTCGGACAGCAAACATTCAGTACTTC	CSARTANIQYF
.	TRBV7-2	.	TRBJ1-6	17	TGTGCCAGCAGCTTTATTCCTCTAGCGGGGGCAAATTCACCCCTCCACTTT	CASSFIPLAGANSPLHF
.	TRBV28	.	TRBJ1-2	12	TGTGCCAGCCGAACGGGAAACTATGGCTACACCTTC	CASRTGNYGYTF
.	TRBV6-2/TRBV6-3	.	TRBJ2-1	11	TGTGCCAGCAGTTTCTCCAATGAGCAGTTCTTC	CASSFSNEQFF
TRBD1	TRBV19	few	TRBJ1-2	13	TGTGCCAGTAGTATGACAGGGAACTATGGCTACACCTTC	CASSMTGNYGYTF
.	TRBV16	few	TRBJ1-5	17	TGTGCCAGCAGCCAATCTGGAAGTGGATATAGCAATCAGCCCCAGCATTTT	CASSQSGSGYSNQPQHF